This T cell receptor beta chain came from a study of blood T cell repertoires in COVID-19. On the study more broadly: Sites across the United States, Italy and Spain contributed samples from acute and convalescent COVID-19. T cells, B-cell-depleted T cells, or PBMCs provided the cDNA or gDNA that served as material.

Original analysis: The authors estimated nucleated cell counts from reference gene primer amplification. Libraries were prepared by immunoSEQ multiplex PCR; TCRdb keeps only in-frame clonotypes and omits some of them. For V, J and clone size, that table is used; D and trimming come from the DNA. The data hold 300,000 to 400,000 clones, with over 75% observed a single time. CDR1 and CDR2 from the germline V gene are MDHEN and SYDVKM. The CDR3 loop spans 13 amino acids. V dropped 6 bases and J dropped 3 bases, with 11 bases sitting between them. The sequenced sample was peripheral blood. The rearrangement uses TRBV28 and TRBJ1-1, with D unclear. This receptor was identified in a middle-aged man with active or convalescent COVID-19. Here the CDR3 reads CASSPRADTEAFF. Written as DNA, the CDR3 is TGTGCCAGCAGCCCCCGCGCGGACACTGAAGCTTTCTTT.